This record concerns one TCR beta chain sequence. The data were taken from a study of cytotoxic CD8 clonotypes in ibrutinib-treated CLL. The table came from immunoSEQ multiplex PCR; TCRdb's copy has only in-frame clones and leaves some out. The sample shows more than 300,000 clones, roughly 79% of them seen only once. V lost 5 bases to trimming and J lost 5 bases, with 18 bases between them. Germline V gene data show CDR1 as LGHNA and CDR2 as YSLEER. The CDR3 covers 16 residues. Sequenced material: PBMCs, taken before ibrutinib treatment. This sequence originates from a human donor with chronic lymphocytic leukemia. The chain couples TRBV4-3 to TRBJ2-2, with D hard to call. The CDR3 region has the DNA TGCGCCAGCAGCAAGGTACATGTGACACGGACCGGGGAGCTGTTTTTT. It translates to CASSKVHVTRTGELFF.